The 25 T cell receptor beta chains presented below share a single source sample, sequenced in a study of T cell repertoires in cytomegalovirus infection. In TCRdb, the reads were re-called with MiXCR into one record per CDR3 protein. The repertoire holds around 100,000 distinct CDR3 sequences, roughly 9.1% seen once, with approximately 31% in the top ten. These receptors have no identified antigens. Specimen: PBMCs, sequenced either directly or after in vitro stimulation (not recorded which). The receptors were sampled from a human donor in good health (CMV status not recorded). Some clones in this sample may be carry-over from other donors' samples.

This clonotype was picked up many times. The V call is TRBV7-2, the J call TRBJ2-7; TRBD2 aligns across 11 bases. After removal of 1 base from V and 0 bases from J, the junction contained 8 bases not matched to a gene. This CDR3 comprises 18 residues. Germline CDR1 is SGHTA and CDR2 is FQGNSA. For the CDR3, the DNA is TGTGCCAGCAGCTTAGGTAGCGGGAGGGCCTTGAGCTCCTACGAGCAGTACTTC. Its protein product is CASSLGSGRALSSYEQYF.

This clonotype was observed many times. The J gene is TRBJ2-1, the V gene TRBV4-1, with 8 bases matching TRBD2. CDR1 is MGHRA and CDR2 is YSYEKL in the germline V gene. The CDR3 is 15 residues long. V dropped 6 bases and J dropped 3; count of bases not matched to a gene: 7. The CDR3 sequence: CASSRTSGNYNEQFF. The CDR3 bases are TGCGCCAGCAGTCGAACTAGCGGAAACTACAATGAGCAGTTCTTC.

The chain is built from TRBV28 and TRBJ1-2, with a weak D call TRBD1 (5 bases). V was shortened by 4 bases and J by 14 bases, with 14 bases between the two germline ends. This CDR3 is built from 11 residues. Germline lookup yields CDR1 MDHEN and CDR2 SYDVKM. The CDR3, as DNA: TGTGCCAGCAGTTCTCAGGGATATTCAACCTTC. It codes for CASSSQGYSTF.

The chain combines TRBV27 with TRBJ1-3; D perhaps matches TRBD1 (6 bases). Trimming cost V 0 bases and J 5 bases, with 14 bases left between them. The CDR3 length is 16 residues. Germline lookup yields CDR1 MNHEY and CDR2 SMNVEV (reference sequence). The CDR3 is CASSLSMGGARNTIYF. The CDR3 bases are TGTGCCAGCAGTTTATCGATGGGGGGCGCAAGAAACACCATATATTTT.

This clonotype was seen only a few times. The chain has TRBV7-2 and TRBJ2-4; TRBD1 agrees at 8 bases. The junction had 9 bases not matched to a gene; V was cut back by 5 bases and J by 6 bases. The CDR3 is 15 residues long. CDR1 is SGHTA and CDR2 is FQGNSA in the germline V gene. CDR3 loop: CASSNDRGPLNIQYF. The CDR3 DNA reads TGTGCCAGCAGCAACGACAGGGGCCCCCTAAACATTCAGTACTTC.

This rearrangement joins TRBV7-3 to TRBJ1-1, with D possibly being TRBD1 (5 bases). The CDR3 covers 15 residues. V was shortened by 5 bases and J by 1 base, with 14 bases between the two germline ends. CDR1 is SGHTA, CDR2 FQGTGA, per germline. The CDR3 reads CASSPAGGTNTEAFF. The CDR3 nucleotides read TGTGCCAGCAGCCCCGCGGGGGGGACGAACACTGAAGCTTTCTTT.

In this sample, this clonotype turned up many times. This chain connects TRBV7-2 to TRBJ2-2; no clear D. V gave up 0 bases and J gave up 6 bases, with 5 bases separating them. Germline values: CDR1 SGHTA, CDR2 FQGNSA. The CDR3 runs 13 residues. This CDR3 is CASSLALPGELFF. The CDR3 coding sequence is TGTGCCAGCAGCTTAGCGCTGCCCGGGGAGCTGTTTTTT. Filled out from reference TRBV7-2 and TRBJ2-2, the complete variable domain reads GAGVSQSPSNKVTEKGKDVELRCDPISGHTALYWYRQSLGQGLEFLIYFQGNSAPDKSGLPSDRFSAERTGGSVSTLTIQRTQQEDSAVYLCASSLALPGELFFGEGSRLTVL.

V usage is TRBV4-1 and J usage is TRBJ2-1; no firm D call. The CDR3 has 13 residues. Germline loops: CDR1 MGHRA, CDR2 YSYEKL. Deletions cut 3 bases from V and 8 bases from J, with 11 bases between. The CDR3 protein is CASSHGTEYEQFF. CDR3 nucleotides: TGCGCCAGCAGCCATGGAACGGAGTATGAGCAGTTCTTC.

This clonotype was detected a few times. J is TRBJ2-2 and V is TRBV5-4, with 7 positions matching TRBD2. The CDR3 is made up of 16 amino acids. The V gene end was trimmed by 5 bases and the J gene end by 3 bases; junction bases not matched to a gene: 10. The V gene's germline CDR1 is SGHNT and CDR2 YYREEE (reference sequence). The CDR3 nucleotides are TGTGCCAGCAGGACTAGCAATCAAGGGTACACCGGGGAGCTGTTTTTT. It is translated as CASRTSNQGYTGELFF.

The CDR3 DNA sequence: TGTGCCATCGGTACAGGGGCTAGCTTCCCTGAGCAGTTCTTC. This encodes CAIGTGASFPEQFF. This chain uses TRBV10-3 with TRBJ2-1; 7 nucleotides line up with TRBD1. Germline V gives CDR1 ENHRY, CDR2 SYGVKD. Trimming removed 8 bases from V and 9 bases from J; junction bases left unmatched: 13. The CDR3 has 14 amino acids.

The gene calls are TRBV20-1 and TRBJ2-3, with D maybe TRBD1 (6 bases). The CDR3 is 16 amino acids. Trimming cost V 6 bases and J 4 bases, with 23 bases left between them. The germline CDR1 and CDR2 sequences are DFQATT and SNEGSKA (reference sequence). The DNA for the CDR3 is TGCAGTGCCCTAACAGGGATTTATGGCTTCGCAGATACGCAGTATTTT. Translation: CSALTGIYGFADTQYF.

There are a few counts of this clonotype. CDR3: CASNQYGARSETQYF. CDR3 nucleotide sequence: TGCGCCAGCAATCAATACGGCGCGAGGTCAGAGACCCAGTACTTC. This rearrangement joins TRBV5-1 to TRBJ2-5, with D uncertain. The V gene's germline CDR1 is SGHRS and CDR2 YFSETQ. The CDR3 runs to 15 residues. V was trimmed by 6 bases and J by 4 bases, leaving 19 bases between them.

In its sample, this clonotype was seen many times. The genes are TRBV2 and TRBJ2-7; D is undetermined. The CDR3 runs to 14 residues. CDR1 is SNHLY, CDR2 FYNNEI, per germline. V was shortened by 5 bases and J by 0 bases, with 11 bases between the two germline ends. CDR3 in DNA: TGTGCCAGCAGTCAGGACCGAGGCTCCTACGAGCAGTACGTC. Amino acid sequence: CASSQDRGSYEQYV.

This clonotype was detected a few times. The chain combines TRBV7-3 with TRBJ2-2, with D possibly called TRBD1 or TRBD2 (5 bases each). Germline V gene data show CDR1 as SGHTA and CDR2 as FQGTGA. The CDR3 has 13 residues. Deletions cut 5 bases from V and 3 bases from J, with 7 bases between. DNA for the CDR3: TGTGCCAGCAGCCTGGGGGACACCGGGGAGCTGTTTTTT. Translating gives CASSLGDTGELFF.

This clonotype appeared many times. J is TRBJ1-1 and V is TRBV27; D is ambiguous. Germline lookup yields CDR1 MNHEY and CDR2 SMNVEV (reference sequence). The CDR3 runs 13 residues. The V and J ends lost 6 bases and 3 bases respectively, with 11 bases between them. CDR3 sequence (DNA): TGTGCCAGCAGCCGGGTCGGGGACACTGAAGCTTTCTTT. Residues: CASSRVGDTEAFF.

This clonotype has at least ten counts. V gene TRBV19 combines with J gene TRBJ1-3; D is perhaps TRBD1 (6 bases). The CDR3 consists of 15 residues. Trimming removed 5 bases from V and 0 bases from J, with 11 bases in between. Germline values: CDR1 LNHDA, CDR2 SQIVND (reference sequence). CDR3 sequence reads: CASSRGDTSGNTIYF. CDR3 DNA sequence: TGTGCCAGTAGTCGAGGGGACACCTCTGGAAACACCATATATTTT.

The table lists this clonotype with many counts. The gene calls are TRBV7-2 and TRBJ1-5; D might be TRBD1 (6 bases). The germline V gene encodes CDR1 SGHTA and CDR2 FQGNSA. The CDR3 loop spans 16 amino acids. Trimming took 1 base from V and 3 from J, leaving 13 bases between them. The CDR3 bases are TGTGCCAGCAGCTTAGGGGAGACAGGACCCAATCAGCCCCAGCATTTT. Translating it yields CASSLGETGPNQPQHF.

This clonotype came up many times. The J gene is TRBJ1-1, the V gene TRBV7-9; 7 bases are a match to TRBD1. CDR1 is SEHNR, CDR2 FQNEAQ, per germline (reference sequence). Trimming took 5 bases from V and 7 from J; bases not matched to a gene: 4. The CDR3 loop spans 12 amino acids. The CDR3 DNA reads as TGTGCCAGCAGCCCCGGGACAGATGAAGCTTTCTTT. Its protein product is CASSPGTDEAFF.

This clonotype was seen a few times. The rearrangement links TRBV7-9 to TRBJ1-5, with 8 bases matching TRBD1. J lost 4 bases, V lost 5 bases, and 10 bases had no gene match. The germline V gene has CDR1 SEHNR and CDR2 FQNEAQ (reference sequence). This CDR3 has 16 residues. CDR3 DNA sequence: TGTGCCAGCAGCCGGGCCGGAGACAGGGGAAATCAGCCCCAGCATTTT. This translates into CASSRAGDRGNQPQHF.

This clonotype has just a few counts. This chain joins TRBV7-2 and TRBJ2-5; 13 nucleotides agree with TRBD2. The CDR3 totals 18 residues. Germline trimming cut 1 base from V and 4 bases from J; bases unmatched to any gene: 9. Germline-derived CDR1 and CDR2 are SGHTA and FQGNSA. The CDR3 DNA is TGTGCCAGCAGCTTAGGAGGACTAGCGGGAGTCGGGGGAGAGACCCAGTACTTC. Translation gives CASSLGGLAGVGGETQYF.

This clonotype was seen many times. The chain couples TRBV15 to TRBJ2-2, with 8 bases matching TRBD2. CDR1 is LNHNV, CDR2 YYDKDF, per germline (reference sequence). V shed 4 bases, J shed 6 bases, and the junction held 10 bases outside the gene matches. The CDR3 loop spans 16 amino acids. CDR3 in amino acids: CATSNPRAGESGELFF. The CDR3 DNA reads as TGTGCCACCAGCAATCCCCGAGCGGGAGAGTCCGGGGAGCTGTTTTTT.

This clonotype was found a few times. The chain uses TRBV18 and TRBJ1-4; D is undetermined. Germline-derived CDR1 and CDR2 are KGHSH and LQKENI. Trimming took 3 bases from V and 0 from J, leaving 11 bases between them. This CDR3 has 16 residues. The CDR3 coding sequence is TGTGCCAGCTCACCCGTCCGGGGTGCAACTAATGAAAAACTGTTTTTT. Translating it yields CASSPVRGATNEKLFF.

In its sample, this clonotype was seen a few times. The rearrangement links TRBV28 to TRBJ2-7; 11 bases agree with TRBD2. Germline V lookup: CDR1 MDHEN, CDR2 SYDVKM. The trim removed 9 bases at V and 1 base at J, leaving 5 bases unmatched. This CDR3 spans 14 amino acids. CDR3 in amino acids: CASLAGGPSYEQYF. Here the CDR3 DNA reads TGTGCCAGTCTAGCGGGAGGCCCGTCCTACGAGCAGTACTTC.

The chain is built from TRBV9 and TRBJ2-7; 10 bases map to TRBD2. The J segment lost 3 bases and the V segment lost 3 bases, leaving 3 bases of the junction unmatched. CDR3 length equals 14 residues. Germline V gene data show CDR1 as SGDLS and CDR2 as YYNGEE. CDR3 DNA sequence: TGTGCCAGCAGCGCTGGACTAGCGGTCTACGAGCAGTACGTC. Its protein is CASSAGLAVYEQYV.

This clonotype was recorded many times. V usage is TRBV12-3 or TRBV12-4 and J usage is TRBJ2-7; 8 bases match TRBD1. The junction had 7 bases not matched to a gene; V was cut back by 6 bases and J by 6 bases. This CDR3 contains 13 residues. CDR3 DNA sequence: TGTGCCAGCAGCCGACAGGGGTTGGGCGAGCAGTACTTC. Translating it yields CASSRQGLGEQYF.